A single sample is the source of the 8 T cell receptor beta chains below, sequenced in a study of cytomegalovirus exposure and HLA in healthy donors (dated 2017 in TCRdb). The method behind the library was the immunoSEQ multiplex PCR assay. The multiplex PCR relied on a mix of 60 forward primers for TCR Vbeta segments and 13 reverse primers for TCR Jbeta segments. TCRdb's version of the immuneACCESS table is confined to in-frame rearrangements and falls short of the full clone set. An unresolved V gene accounts for under half of the shortfall where checked; the remainder is of unknown origin. This sample is represented by 100,000 to 150,000 clones; about 68% of them were singletons. Jointly, the top ten make up 4% of the sample. Sequencing was performed on PBMCs. All receptors come from a man aged 35 to 55 in good health and CMV-seropositive.

The chain joins TRBV4-3 to TRBJ2-3; D not resolved. The length of the CDR3 is 15 residues. The ends were cut back, 0 bases at V and 3 bases at J, with 10 bases in the middle. Germline CDR1 is LGHNA and CDR2 is YSLEER. CDR3 residues: CASSQDRFGTDTQYF. The CDR3 coding sequence is TGCGCCAGCAGCCAAGACAGGTTTGGGACAGATACGCAGTATTTT.

V gene TRBV7-6 combines with J gene TRBJ2-5; D is perhaps TRBD1 (7 bases). The CDR3 totals 16 residues. V gave up 4 bases and J gave up 4 bases, with 19 bases separating them. Germline CDR1 reads SGHVS; CDR2 reads FNYEAQ. CDR3 nucleotide sequence: TGTGCCAGCAGCTCTTCAGGGGGAGGTGTAGGAGAGACCCAGTACTTC. The encoded protein is CASSSSGGGVGETQYF.

The chain combines TRBV5-6 with TRBJ1-2; TRBD1 matches 9 bases. The V gene end was trimmed by 3 bases and the J gene end by 6 bases; junction bases not matched to a gene: 3. The CDR3 spans 13 residues. The germline CDR1 and CDR2 sequences are SGHDT and YYEEEE. Here the CDR3 reads CASSYDRGNGYTF. The CDR3 region has the DNA TGTGCCAGCAGCTACGACAGGGGGAATGGCTACACCTTC.

V is TRBV15 and J is TRBJ2-5; D may be TRBD2 (5 bases). Trimming took 0 bases from V and 4 from J, leaving 15 bases between them. The CDR3 extends over 16 amino acids. CDR1 is LNHNV and CDR2 is YYDKDF in the germline V gene (reference sequence). CDR3 protein: CATSRDQGGMGETQYF. The DNA of the CDR3 is TGTGCCACCAGCAGAGATCAAGGAGGTATGGGAGAGACCCAGTACTTC.

The chain carries TRBV13 and TRBJ2-2; 14 bases map to TRBD2. This CDR3 comprises 17 residues. Germline V gene sequence: CDR1 PRHDT, CDR2 FYEKMQ (reference sequence). Trimming cost V 4 bases and J 4 bases; bases outside gene matches: 5. The CDR3: CASSSGLAGGITGELFF. The CDR3 bases are TGTGCCAGCAGCTCAGGACTAGCGGGGGGAATCACCGGGGAGCTGTTTTTT. Filled out from reference TRBV13 and TRBJ2-2, the complete variable domain reads AAGVIQSPRHLIKEKRETATLKCYPIPRHDTVYWYQQGPGQDPQFLISFYEKMQSDKGSIPDRFSAQQFSDYHSELNMSSLELGDSALYFCASSSGLAGGITGELFFGEGSRLTVL.

The chain couples TRBV7-2 to TRBJ2-1; D is possibly TRBD1 (7 bases). V dropped 5 bases and J dropped 10 bases, with 21 bases sitting between them. The CDR3 contains 15 residues. CDR1 SGHTA and CDR2 FQGNSA come from the germline V gene. CDR3 region: CASSADQTRGREQFF. CDR3 bases: TGTGCCAGCAGCGCGGACCAGACTAGGGGGCGGGAGCAGTTCTTC.

This clone was seen a few times. The V gene is TRBV4-3, the J gene TRBJ2-7, with 15 positions matching TRBD2. V was clipped by 0 bases and J by 6 bases; unmatched bases: 3. Germline values: CDR1 LGHNA, CDR2 YSLEER. This CDR3 has 16 residues. The CDR3, as DNA: TGCGCCAGCAGCCAAGAAAGGACTAGCGGGAGGGCCGAGCAGTACTTC. Translated: CASSQERTSGRAEQYF.

This chain links TRBV5-1 with TRBJ2-7; TRBD1 matches 9 bases. This CDR3 contains 14 residues. CDR1 and CDR2 (germline): SGHRS, YFSETQ. V lost 3 bases to trimming and J lost 1 base; unmatched junction nucleotides: 2. The CDR3 here is CASSSGTGSYEQYF. CDR3 sequence (DNA): TGCGCCAGCAGCTCCGGGACAGGGTCCTACGAGCAGTACTTC.